These 28 T cell receptor beta chains originate from one sample sequenced in a study of sequential checkpoint blockade in melanoma. Data came from immunoSEQ multiplex PCR; TCRdb stores just in-frame clones and leaves some out. This table holds about 13,000 clones, 27% found once. The sample's treatment: randomized to nivolumab then ipilimumab (arm A) or the reverse (arm B). The input for sequencing was tumor tissue (inferred from file names), taken from a patient given nivolumab and ipilimumab in sequence. All receptors come from a human donor with melanoma.

The chain has TRBV19 and TRBJ2-1; D is uncertain. Trimming shortened V by 7 bases and J by 0 bases, and 10 bases separated the two germline ends. Germline V gene lookup returns CDR1 LNHDA and CDR2 SQIVND (reference sequence). This CDR3 region has 14 residues. The CDR3 sequence is CASNQRSSYNEQFF. The CDR3 DNA reads as TGTGCCAGTAACCAGAGAAGCTCCTACAATGAGCAGTTCTTC.

The gene calls are TRBV11-3 and TRBJ1-4; the match to TRBD1 covers 7 bases. The CDR3 sequence is 14 residues long. The germline V gene has CDR1 SGHNT and CDR2 YENEEA. V shed 7 bases, J shed 3 bases, and the junction held 5 bases outside the gene matches. CDR3 in amino acids: CASTGGTSNEKLFF. The CDR3 DNA sequence: TGTGCCAGCACAGGGGGAACTTCTAATGAAAAACTGTTTTTT.

This clone came up a few times. The genes are TRBV11-3 and TRBJ2-2; D may be TRBD1 (5 bases). CDR1 and CDR2 (germline): SGHNT, YENEEA. V lost 3 bases and J lost 1, with 6 bases in between. The CDR3 contains 14 residues. As DNA, the CDR3 is TGTGCCAGCAGCTTGGGGCTGAACACCGGGGAGCTGTTTTTT. Translation: CASSLGLNTGELFF.

The chain is built from TRBV11-3 and TRBJ2-1; either TRBD1 or TRBD2 may supply D (6 bases each). CDR1 is SGHNT and CDR2 is YENEEA in the germline V gene. The CDR3 is 14 residues long. V lost 3 bases, J lost 6 bases, and 12 bases lay in between. Here the CDR3 DNA reads TGTGCCAGCAGCTTGAGGGGGGATAGCAATGAGCAGTTCTTC. Translating gives CASSLRGDSNEQFF.

This clone was picked up one time. The chain has TRBV29-1 and TRBJ1-1; a weak D match, TRBD1 (5 bases). The V gene lost 3 bases and the J gene lost 5 bases, with 16 bases spanning the gap. The CDR3 totals 14 residues. Germline CDR1 SQVTM, CDR2 ANQGSEA. The CDR3 sequence: CSVEGRGAGTEAFF. DNA for the CDR3: TGCAGCGTTGAGGGGCGTGGCGCGGGTACTGAAGCTTTCTTT.

The V gene is TRBV25-1, the J gene TRBJ1-5; no definite D call. Germline CDR1 is MGHDK and CDR2 is SYGVNS. Trimming pared 3 bases from V and 3 bases from J, leaving 21 bases between. The CDR3 has 18 amino acids. In DNA form, the CDR3 reads TGTGCCAGCAGTGATTATACCCCCCCGGCGTTACTCAATCAGCCCCAGCATTTT. Translation gives CASSDYTPPALLNQPQHF.

This clone was recorded a few times. The gene calls are TRBV4-1 and TRBJ2-1, with 10 bases matching TRBD2. The trim removed 3 bases at V and 7 bases at J, leaving 15 bases unmatched. This CDR3 comprises 18 residues. Germline-derived CDR1 and CDR2 are MGHRA and YSYEKL. The CDR3 DNA sequence: TGCGCCAGCAGCCATCAGGGAGCGGGTCTAGCGGGAGTTAATGAGCAGTTCTTC. This gives the protein CASSHQGAGLAGVNEQFF.

In its sample, this clone was seen a few times. The chain carries TRBV6-8 and TRBJ1-5; D may be TRBD1 (5 bases). V was clipped by 5 bases and J by 6 bases, with 23 bases between them. CDR1 is MNHGY and CDR2 is SAAAGT in the germline V gene. The CDR3 has 17 residues. The chain's CDR3 is CASSRTPGPLEGQPQHF. The CDR3 coding sequence is TGTGCCAGCAGTCGAACTCCGGGACCCCTGGAGGGTCAGCCCCAGCATTTT.

With respect to this clone: Germline is not matched at one junction end, which may reflect a read error. V usage is TRBV18 and J usage is TRBJ1-4; perhaps TRBD1 as D (6 bases). Germline lookup yields CDR1 KGHSH and CDR2 LQKENI. The CDR3 extends over 14 amino acids. CDR3 loop: CASSPTRGGEKLFF. The CDR3 DNA sequence: TGTGCCAGCTCGCCGACAAGAGGGGGTGAAAAGCTGTTTTTT. Full variable domain (rest looked up from reference TRBV18 and TRBJ1-4): NAGVMQNPRHLVRRRGQEARLRCSPMKGHSHVYWYRQLPEEGLKFMVYLQKENIIDESGMPKERFSAEFPKEGPSILRIQQVVRGDSAAYFCASSPTRGGEKLFFGSGTQLSVL.

V and J are TRBV25-1 and TRBJ2-5; the match to TRBD1 covers 7 bases. V lost 3 bases to trimming and J lost 5 bases; unmatched junction nucleotides: 9. CDR1 is MGHDK, CDR2 SYGVNS, per germline. This CDR3 comprises 15 residues. The chain's CDR3 is CASSDRRGPRETQYF. CDR3 in DNA: TGTGCCAGCAGTGACCGTAGGGGGCCTAGGGAGACCCAGTACTTC.

Only a few counts were recorded for this clone. The V and J genes are TRBV28 and TRBJ2-7, with D maybe TRBD2 (6 bases). CDR1 is MDHEN, CDR2 SYDVKM, per germline. CDR3 length: 13 residues. V was shortened by 8 bases and J by 4 bases, with 15 bases between the two germline ends. CDR3 nucleotide sequence: TGTGCCAGCCATGCGGGAACATTATACGAGCAGTACTTC. This translates into CASHAGTLYEQYF.

This clone was observed at least ten times. This chain joins TRBV28 and TRBJ1-2; a weak D match, TRBD1 (6 bases). Trimming pared 3 bases from V and 4 bases from J, leaving 36 bases between. Germline V CDR1 and CDR2: MDHEN, SYDVKM. The CDR3 spans 22 residues. The CDR3 nucleotides read TGTGCCAGCAGTTTGACTCTACTTTATTTATGGGGGGGCGAACTACCTATCTATGGCTACACCTTC. Translating gives CASSLTLLYLWGGELPIYGYTF.

At least ten counts were recorded for this clone. This chain connects TRBV11-3 to TRBJ1-1, with a tentative D call TRBD1 (6 bases). CDR3 size: 15 residues. V lost 5 bases and J 4 bases, leaving 17 bases between the germline ends. The germline gives CDR1 SGHNT, CDR2 YENEEA. In nucleotides, the CDR3 is TGTGCCAGCAGCCGTAACCGGGGGCTGGGCACTGAAGCTTTCTTT. Translated: CASSRNRGLGTEAFF.

A few counts support this clone. The rearrangement links TRBV28 to TRBJ2-3; D may be TRBD1 (7 bases). Germline lookup yields CDR1 MDHEN and CDR2 SYDVKM. The CDR3 covers 14 residues. Trimming left V 8 bases short and J 0 bases short, with 12 bases between. The CDR3 sequence: CASGEDRSTDTQYF. The DNA of the CDR3 is TGTGCCAGCGGGGAGGACAGGAGCACAGATACGCAGTATTTT.

This clone occurred a few times. The V call is TRBV4-1, the J call TRBJ2-7; no reliable D call. Germline V gene lookup returns CDR1 MGHRA and CDR2 YSYEKL. V lost 4 bases, J lost 0 bases, and 10 bases lay in between. The CDR3 has 14 amino acids. CDR3 protein: CASSPAATSYEQYF. CDR3 in DNA: TGCGCCAGCAGCCCCGCGGCCACCTCCTACGAGCAGTACTTC.

The V call is TRBV6-8, the J call TRBJ1-2, with D hard to call. Germline V gene sequence: CDR1 MNHGY, CDR2 SAAAGT. V lost 2 bases and J lost 3, with 7 bases in between. This CDR3 is built from 13 residues. CDR3 region: CASSYSGYYGYTF. The CDR3 coding sequence is TGTGCCAGCAGTTACAGTGGGTACTATGGCTACACCTTC.

The chain links TRBV14 to TRBJ2-5; D assignment may be TRBD1 or TRBD2 (5 bases each). Trimming stripped 0 bases from V and 4 bases from J, with 15 bases between. This CDR3 is 16 amino acids long. The germline gives CDR1 SGHDN, CDR2 FVKESK. The DNA for the CDR3 is TGTGCCAGCAGCCAAGAAATCCGGGGCGGTCGAGAGACCCAGTACTTC. As protein: CASSQEIRGGRETQYF.

In its sample, this clone was seen a few times. The chain recombines TRBV29-1 with TRBJ2-7; D perhaps matches TRBD2 (6 bases). The CDR3 has 14 residues. V dropped 5 bases and J dropped 4 bases, with 18 bases sitting between them. Germline V gene sequence: CDR1 SQVTM, CDR2 ANQGSEA. DNA for the CDR3: TGCAGCGTTACTAAACGCGGGACCTATTACGAGCAGTACTTC. Protein sequence: CSVTKRGTYYEQYF.

CDR3 region: CASNQTYNRYEQYF. The CDR3 region has the DNA TGTGCCAGCAACCAAACGTATAACCGCTACGAGCAGTACTTC. The chain combines TRBV2 with TRBJ2-7; no definite D call. This CDR3 has 14 amino acids. In germline, CDR1 is SNHLY, CDR2 FYNNEI. Between the trimmed V and J ends, which lost 7 bases and 3 bases, there was a span of 16 bases.

This clone was seen more than once but under ten times. A read error may produce the germline difference seen at one junction end. The V gene is TRBV15, the J gene TRBJ2-7, with D tentatively TRBD2 (6 bases). The CDR3 is made up of 18 amino acids. Germline lookup yields CDR1 LNHNV and CDR2 YYDKDF (reference sequence). Here the CDR3 reads CASSLPETLGLPHYEQYF. CDR3 DNA: TGTGCCAGCAGCTTGCCGGAAACCCTTGGACTACCTCACTACGAGCAGTACTTC. The variable domain in full, completed from reference TRBV15 and TRBJ2-7, reads DAMVIQNPRYQVTQFGKPVTLSCSQTLNHNVMYWYQQKSSQAPKLLFHYYDKDFNNEADTPDNFQSRRPNTSFCFLDIRSPGLGDTAMYLCASSLPETLGLPHYEQYFGPGTRLTVT.

This clone was seen once. The chain links TRBV29-1 to TRBJ1-1; D uncertain. This CDR3 comprises 12 residues. The ends were cut back, 0 bases at V and 7 bases at J, with 9 bases in the middle. Per the germline V gene, CDR1 is SQVTM and CDR2 is ANQGSEA. The CDR3 protein is CSVEDREDEAFF. CDR3 DNA: TGCAGCGTTGAAGATCGAGAGGATGAAGCTTTCTTT.

The CDR3 loop reads CASSSPPGGSLTQETQYF. CDR3 DNA sequence: TGTGCCAGCAGTTCCCCCCCCGGCGGGAGCCTCACCCAAGAGACCCAGTACTTC. This chain connects TRBV6-8 to TRBJ2-5, with 7 nucleotides matching TRBD2. The CDR3 totals 18 residues. The V segment lost 4 bases and the J segment 1 base; nucleotides outside the gene matches: 15. CDR1 is MNHGY, CDR2 SAAAGT, per germline.

This chain connects TRBV6-7 to TRBJ2-1; perhaps TRBD1 as D (7 bases). TRBV6-7 is an open reading frame whose function is uncertain. The CDR3 extends over 17 amino acids. Trimming took 2 bases from V and 3 from J, leaving 17 bases between them. CDR3 coding DNA: TGTGCCAGCAGTTACGGGGGGAGCAGGGGGTTCTACAATGAGCAGTTCTTC. It translates to CASSYGGSRGFYNEQFF.

This clone was seen a handful of times. The chain combines TRBV11-3 with TRBJ2-4; the match to TRBD2 covers 13 bases. V trimming: 5 bases; J trimming: 0 bases; junction bases outside the gene matches: 4. The CDR3 extends over 17 amino acids. Germline loops: CDR1 SGHNT, CDR2 YENEEA. For the CDR3, the DNA is TGTGCCAGCAGCCCGGGACTAGCGGGGCTAGCCAAAAACATTCAGTACTTC. Translating it yields CASSPGLAGLAKNIQYF.

This clone turned up a few times. The chain uses TRBV6-8 and TRBJ1-1, with D tentatively TRBD1 (5 bases). CDR3 length: 14 residues. The V end was cut by 8 bases, the J end by 2 bases, with 15 bases between. CDR1 is MNHGY, CDR2 SAAAGT, per germline. In nucleotides, the CDR3 is TGTGCCAGCTCCTTCACGGGGGTCAACACTGAAGCTTTCTTT. It is translated as CASSFTGVNTEAFF.

Relative to its sample, this clone is medium-sized (0.01 to 0.1%). The V call is TRBV14, the J call TRBJ2-1; D not certain. Germline-derived CDR1 and CDR2 are SGHDN and FVKESK. The CDR3 spans 12 residues. V was pared by 5 bases and J by 8 bases, with 10 bases between. The CDR3 loop reads CASSSLVYEQFF. Here the CDR3 DNA reads TGTGCCAGCAGCTCGTTAGTTTATGAGCAGTTCTTC.

This clone was seen repeatedly, ten times or more. This chain links TRBV6-8 with TRBJ2-7, with TRBD2 identical over 9 bases. From germline, CDR1 is MNHGY and CDR2 SAAAGT. This CDR3 has 16 amino acids. J was trimmed by 4 bases and V by 0 bases; bases with no gene match: 7. CDR3 residues: CASSYSMQGLAYEQYF. The CDR3 DNA reads TGTGCCAGCAGTTACTCAATGCAGGGACTAGCTTACGAGCAGTACTTC.

This clone was observed a handful of times. The chain carries TRBV6-8 and TRBJ1-1; perhaps TRBD1 as D (6 bases). CDR1 MNHGY and CDR2 SAAAGT come from the germline V gene. The CDR3 loop spans 12 amino acids. With 4 bases removed from V and 9 bases from J, the gap between germline ends came to 12 bases. The CDR3 sequence: CASSLEGQKAFF. The CDR3 nucleotides are TGTGCCAGCAGTTTAGAAGGACAGAAAGCTTTCTTT.